This TCR beta chain was retrieved from a study of monozygotic twins with cystic fibrosis (dated by TCRdb to the early 2020s). Study-level background: Barcoded libraries were prepared from about 3 micrograms of fragmented DNA with approximately 15 PCR cycles. To assess genetic influence on V and J gene usage, the study compared TCR beta repertoires within and across 16 monozygotic twin pairs with cystic fibrosis. The cohort comprised ten female and six male twin pairs aged roughly 2.0 to 40 years, median roughly 8.7 years, mostly children and adolescents. On the day blood was drawn, the twins' weight-for-height and FEVPerc (FEV1 disease centile) were ranked against those of the roughly 1,100 cohort participants. Data for three of the twin pairs had been reported earlier in a different context.

Points the paper makes about the study in general: Simpson clonality was generally low (median 0.0095), which suggests a naive-dominated repertoire, and clonality was higher in the most severely affected patients. V gene usage was most similar to the co-twin for 13 of 16 pairs, and J usage for 8 of 16 pairs, suggesting genetic constraints. Nucleotide-identical clonotype sharing was significantly higher within monozygotic CF twin pairs than between unrelated CF individuals (P = 0.000026, Mann-Whitney). The cohort was small, and the number of shared CDR3s showed no association with age, concordance or disease severity.

CDR1 SQVTM and CDR2 ANQGSEA are derived from the germline V gene. Measured from the cysteine to the phenylalanine, the CDR3 is 12 residues long. The entry retains the CDR3 DNA only, 36 bases that are in frame from base 1. V is cut by 7 bases and J by 3 bases, and the space between the germline ends is 11 bases. TCR beta CDR3 regions were amplified by multiplex PCR with the immunoSEQ immune profiling system according to the manufacturer's instructions. An Illumina NextSeq system was used to carry out the sequencing. The published analysis was carried out like this. The immunoSEQ Analyzer platform handled processing of the sequence data, and clonality was calculated by taking the square root of Simpson's index of productive rearrangements. Similarity in V and J usage was quantified by Jensen-Shannon distance, and CDR3 generation probabilities were calculated with OLGA. Shared CDR3 sequences were searched against the immuneACCESS database (August 2020) and VDJdb (December 2020). In TCRdb, the immuneACCESS table is reduced to in-frame sequences with V and J assigned. These tables do not hold every clone; where another copy was compared, an unresolved V gene accounts for under half, and the others remain unexplained. Clone size and the V and J calls come from that table; the DNA yielded D and trimming. The sample has around 21,000 clones on record, 87% of them singletons. 1% to 1.5% of the sample goes to the ten largest clones.

The twin pairs came from the European Cystic Fibrosis Twin and Sibling Study Cohort, a cohort that recruited patients from roughly 160 CF clinics across 14 European countries. Both zygosity and CFTR genotype were checked in-house, and zygosity was tested with multiplex PCR across nine short tandem repeat loci. Peripheral blood was sampled from each twin, with clinical parameters recorded on the day of blood sampling. Phenol/chloroform extraction was used to isolate genomic DNA from peripheral blood cells, and the DNA was then kept in TE buffer at 4 degrees C. Of note for this clone: Its antigen is not yet known. No base qualities exist here, and no much larger clone lies one base off it.

The chain was built from TRBV29-1 and TRBJ2-3; no D gene call is confident. The clonotype was recovered from a woman aged 25-40 years with cystic fibrosis. Input material: blood. The DNA sequence is given as TGCAGCGGTGGTGGGATGACAGATACGCAGTATTTT. This encodes CSGGGMTDTQYF.